These 14 T cell receptor beta chains came from one sample sequenced in a study of monozygotic twins with inflammatory bowel disease. TCRdb reprocessed the 5' RACE reads, keeping one entry per CDR3 protein, no DNA. This table lists 400,000 to 500,000 distinct CDR3 sequences. What was sequenced was blood. These receptors originate from a human donor with ulcerative colitis or Crohn's disease, or a healthy co-twin of an affected twin (not recorded which).

V is TRBV10-3 and J is TRBJ2-1; TCRdb's assignment of TRBD1 cannot be checked, as there is no DNA. Germline V gives CDR1 ENHRY, CDR2 SYGVKD. This CDR3 contains 14 residues. CDR3 residues: CAISAAGVRNEQFF.

The rearrangement joins TRBV29-1 to TRBJ2-1; the D call of TRBD2 rests on TCRdb alone, since no DNA is present to check it. CDR1 and CDR2 from the germline V gene are SQVTM and ANQGSEA. The CDR3 extends over 15 amino acids. The CDR3: CSGGLITFGYNEQFF.

J is TRBJ2-3 and V is TRBV7-6; TCRdb's D call, TRBD2, is unchecked because there is no DNA. Germline V lookup: CDR1 SGHVS, CDR2 FNYEAQ. CDR3 length: 19 residues. The CDR3 sequence is CASSLKGGSKSRSTDTQYF.

V usage is TRBV20-1 and J usage is TRBJ1-1. Germline CDR1 reads DFQATT; CDR2 reads SNEGSKA (reference sequence). CDR3 length equals 13 residues. The chain's CDR3 is CSARTHMNTEAFF.

The V and J genes are TRBV5-1 and TRBJ2-4; there is no DNA to check the TCRdb D call of TRBD1. The CDR3 spans 15 residues. The germline V gene encodes CDR1 SGHRS and CDR2 YFSETQ. The CDR3 spells CASSSFPAGGNIQYF.

This chain uses TRBV6-6 with TRBJ2-7. CDR3 length equals 11 residues. Germline V gene data show CDR1 as MNHNY and CDR2 as SVGAGI (reference sequence). This CDR3 is CASSSWEEQYF.

This rearrangement joins TRBV5-4 to TRBJ2-2; TCRdb gives TRBD2 as the D gene, but with no DNA this cannot be confirmed. The CDR3 runs to 14 residues. Germline CDR1 and CDR2: SGHNT and YYREEE (reference sequence). The CDR3 sequence is CASRSGTHTGELFF.

The V gene is TRBV12-3 or TRBV12-4, the J gene TRBJ1-2; as DNA is missing, the TRBD1 call by TCRdb cannot be tested. This CDR3 contains 15 residues. This CDR3 reads CASSLRQGRMYGYTF.

CDR3 region: CASSFYDQETQYF. The rearrangement joins TRBV5-1 to TRBJ2-5. CDR1 SGHRS and CDR2 YFSETQ come from the germline V gene. This CDR3 contains 13 residues.

V gene TRBV20-1 combines with J gene TRBJ1-1; TCRdb reports TRBD1, a call that lacks DNA to check it against. The germline V gene encodes CDR1 DFQATT and CDR2 SNEGSKA (reference sequence). This CDR3 comprises 15 residues. The CDR3 sequence: CSAKGQGSTNTEAFF.

The chain uses TRBV27 and TRBJ2-3. In germline, CDR1 is MNHEY, CDR2 SMNVEV (reference sequence). CDR3 length equals 14 residues. The chain's CDR3 is CASRDGIGSDTQYF.

The rearrangement joins TRBV4-1 to TRBJ2-7; TCRdb's D call, TRBD1, is unchecked because there is no DNA. Per the germline V gene, CDR1 is MGHRA and CDR2 is YSYEKL. This CDR3 is built from 15 residues. CDR3 residues: CASSQEGGRTYEQYF.

This CDR3 is CSAREGLAWRETQYF. This rearrangement joins TRBV20-1 to TRBJ2-5; the D call from TCRdb, TRBD2, cannot be confirmed without DNA. The CDR3 is 15 residues long. Germline assignment: CDR1 DFQATT and CDR2 SNEGSKA (reference sequence).

V is TRBV3-1 and J is TRBJ1-1; TCRdb's D gene call, TRBD1, goes unchecked for lack of DNA. This CDR3 comprises 15 residues. The germline V gene has CDR1 LGHDT and CDR2 YNNKEL (reference sequence). CDR3 in amino acids: CASSHNQGVNTEAFF.